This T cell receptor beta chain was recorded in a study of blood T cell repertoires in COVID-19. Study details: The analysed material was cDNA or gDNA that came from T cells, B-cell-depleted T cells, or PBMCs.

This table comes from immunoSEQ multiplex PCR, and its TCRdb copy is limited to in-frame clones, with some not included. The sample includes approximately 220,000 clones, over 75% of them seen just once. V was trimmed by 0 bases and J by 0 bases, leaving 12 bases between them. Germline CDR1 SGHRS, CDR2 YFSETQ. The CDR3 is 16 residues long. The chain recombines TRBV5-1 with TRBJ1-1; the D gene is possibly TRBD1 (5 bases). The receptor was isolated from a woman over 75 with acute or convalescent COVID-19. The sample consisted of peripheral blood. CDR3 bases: TGCGCCAGCAGCTTGGCCGATCTAGGGGTGAACACTGAAGCTTTCTTT. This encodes CASSLADLGVNTEAFF.